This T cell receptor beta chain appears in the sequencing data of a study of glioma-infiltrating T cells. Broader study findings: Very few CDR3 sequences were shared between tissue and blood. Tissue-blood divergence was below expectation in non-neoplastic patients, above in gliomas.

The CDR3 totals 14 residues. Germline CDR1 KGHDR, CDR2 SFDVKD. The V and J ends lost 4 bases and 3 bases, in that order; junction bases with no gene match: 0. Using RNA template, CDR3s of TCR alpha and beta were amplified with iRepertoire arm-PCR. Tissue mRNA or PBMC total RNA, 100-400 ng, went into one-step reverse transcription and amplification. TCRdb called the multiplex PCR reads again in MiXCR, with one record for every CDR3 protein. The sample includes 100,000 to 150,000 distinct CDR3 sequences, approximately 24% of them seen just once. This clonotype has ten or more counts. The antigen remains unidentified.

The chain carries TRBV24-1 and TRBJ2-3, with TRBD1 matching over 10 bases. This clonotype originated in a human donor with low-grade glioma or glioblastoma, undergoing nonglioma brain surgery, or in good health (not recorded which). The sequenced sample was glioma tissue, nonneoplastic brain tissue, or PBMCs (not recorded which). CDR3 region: CATSEGQGTDTQYF. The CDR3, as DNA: TGTGCCACCAGTGAGGGACAGGGGACAGATACGCAGTATTTT.